In this sample, the clone carrying this T cell receptor beta chain turned up a few times. Antigen specificity is unknown. A J-beta primer mix and a sample-barcoded 5' primer were used in a second PCR of roughly 7 to 12 cycles. TCRdb re-analysed the 5' RACE reads in MiXCR, keeping a single row per CDR3 protein. The table has 660,000 or so distinct CDR3 sequences, roughly 53% seen once. Peripheral blood from each donor was collected in a volume of about 10 milliliters. These data originate in a study of blood T cells in healthy people across ages. Notes on the study in general: Donors of long life had a larger count of naive CD4+ cells and greater diversity than aged donors.

Per germline, CDR1 LGHDT and CDR2 YNNKEL (reference sequence). CDR3 length: 16 residues. The J segment lost 7 bases and the V segment lost 1 base, leaving 5 bases of the junction unmatched. The source is a man in his fifties or sixties in good health. The sequenced sample was blood. The chain combines TRBV3-1 with TRBJ2-1, with 12 positions matching TRBD2. CDR3 bases: TGTGCCAGCAGCCAAGCTAGCGGGGGGGCCGGGAATGAGCAGTTCTTC. Translating it yields CASSQASGGAGNEQFF.